The present TCR beta chain was sequenced within a study of shared clonotypes between healthy human individuals (dated by TCRdb to 2020 to 2021). For context, the study as a whole: The cohort included a few men and two women between 18 and 49 years of age. To increase sequencing depth and limit assay-specific biases, different laboratories used diverse techniques to prepare libraries and sequence TCR repertoires. Blood TCR repertoires of about 5 healthy adults were deeply sequenced to estimate repertoire size and the extent of clonotype sharing between individuals. For each donor, CD4 naive and CD4 memory were each given three plates, CD8 naive was given two plates, and CD8 memory was given one plate. Between about 0.8 and 9 billion PBMCs per donor were obtained by leukapheresis.

Using the deep immunoSEQ assay, TCR CDR3 regions were amplified from genomic DNA by multiplex PCR. Extracted genomic DNA from each cell subset was spread evenly across all wells of several immunoSEQ 96-well plates, with each plate serving as a replicate. For sorted subsets, 200 ng of genomic DNA, equivalent to 25,000 to 30,000 T cell genomes, went into each replicate PCR. Purified libraries were measured with a Qubit 3.0 fluorometer, size-checked on a Bioanalyzer 2100, and measured again with the KAPA Library Quantification kit. Every immunoSEQ 96-well plate was sequenced on a separate single-read 150-cycle Illumina NextSeq 550 flow cell. On the study's bioinformatics: Because only junctional sequences without quality scores were contained in the immunoSEQ output, filtering matching that applied to full-length reads could not be performed. Sequences were annotated with PyIR, a Python wrapper for IgBLAST v1.9, and V/J genes and CDR3 were assigned using IMGT germline references. Reads with weak V/J assignments (E-value above 1e-6), missing CDR3, stop codons, out-of-frame junctions, or ambiguous translated residues were removed. A V3J clonotype was defined by an identical inferred V gene, J gene, and CDR3 amino acid sequence. To compute the percentage overlap between repertoires, the number of shared unique clonotypes was divided by the size of the smaller repertoire. Repertoire richness was assessed with RTK rarefaction, the Chao1 estimator, and Recon v2.1 estimates of unobserved clonotypes. For all TCRbeta clonotypes obtained by the gDNA method from several donors, generation probabilities were computed with OLGA. TCRdb obtained this table from immuneACCESS and retained in-frame rearrangements with V and J assigned. These tables miss some clones; where compared with another copy, unresolved V genes account for less than half of the shortfall, and the remainder is unexplained. The DNA was the basis for D and trimming; V, J and clone size are from that table. The table for this sample lists 2 million to 2.5 million clones; 80% to 95% of them were counted only once. Clones ranked in the top ten supply 0.3% to 0.4% of the sample.

General conclusions and limits of the study: The small number of donors limited the genetic and exposure-history diversity represented. Only blood was sampled, and tissue TCR repertoires likely differ from those in blood. About 5% of naive CD4, 3.5% of naive CD8, 2% to 2.5% of memory CD4, and 0.4% of memory CD8 clonotypes were shared across four donors. Even with the large sequencing depth, rarefaction of the sorted-subset datasets indicated that sequencing was incomplete. Naive subsets generally had larger estimated clonotype richness than memory subsets did. Pairwise subsampling indicated that sequencing depth was expected to affect the degree of clonotype sharing among donors. Compared with non-shared clonotypes, the clonotypes found in all four sorted-subset donors had higher generation probabilities.

With respect to this clone: This receptor's antigen is unknown. The input lacks base qualities; no much larger clone sits a single base away.

The donors were healthy, HIV-negative adults with no recently reported acute infections or vaccinations. All donors were Caucasian adults living in Nashville, Tennessee, USA. CD4+ T cells were enriched by magnetic negative selection, after which naive cells were positively selected on CD45RA and the negative fraction was taken as the memory subset. Blood was obtained by leukapheresis, after which PBMCs were separated by Ficoll-Histopaque density gradient centrifugation and cryopreserved in liquid nitrogen vapor phase. Purity and quantity of every magnetically sorted T cell population were checked by analytical flow cytometry. Each sorted fraction had its genomic DNA isolated and then quantified by UV absorbance on a Nanodrop 2000c. This TCR was recovered from a young man in good health. Some clones in this sample may be carry-over from other donors' samples. The source material was naive CD4+ T cells from PBMCs. Read against the paper, the sample's cell subset or site label means: CD45RA+ positively selected.

CDR3 sequence: CASRTTGQGYGYTF. The DNA is as follows: TGTGCCAGCAGGACCACCGGACAGGGATATGGCTACACCTTC. In this chain, TRBV6-5 is recombined with TRBJ1-2; 8 central nucleotides agree with TRBD1. CDR1 is given as MNHEY and CDR2 as SVGAGI, both from the germline V gene. Trimming removed 6 bases from V and 5 bases from J; the gene matches leave 8 bases unexplained. Inclusive of the bounding cysteine and phenylalanine, the CDR3 is 14 residues long. Only the CDR3 DNA is retained, 42 bases long and in frame from the first base.